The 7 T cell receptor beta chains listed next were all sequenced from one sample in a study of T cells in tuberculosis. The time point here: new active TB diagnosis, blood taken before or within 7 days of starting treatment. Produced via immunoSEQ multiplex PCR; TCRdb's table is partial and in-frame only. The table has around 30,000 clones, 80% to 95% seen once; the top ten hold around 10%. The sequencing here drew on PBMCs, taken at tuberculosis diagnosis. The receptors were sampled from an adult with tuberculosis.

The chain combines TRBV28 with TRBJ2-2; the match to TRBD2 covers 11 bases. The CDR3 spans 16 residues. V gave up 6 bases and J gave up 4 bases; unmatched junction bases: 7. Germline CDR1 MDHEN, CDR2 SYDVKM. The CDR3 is CASSPPLAGGTGELFF. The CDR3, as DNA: TGTGCCAGCAGCCCCCCTCTAGCGGGAGGCACCGGGGAGCTGTTTTTT.

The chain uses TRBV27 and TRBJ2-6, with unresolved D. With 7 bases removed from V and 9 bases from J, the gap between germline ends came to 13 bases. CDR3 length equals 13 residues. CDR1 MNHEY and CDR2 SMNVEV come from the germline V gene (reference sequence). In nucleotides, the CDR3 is TGTGCCAGCACCAGTCGATCGGGCAACGTCCTGACTTTC. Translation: CASTSRSGNVLTF.

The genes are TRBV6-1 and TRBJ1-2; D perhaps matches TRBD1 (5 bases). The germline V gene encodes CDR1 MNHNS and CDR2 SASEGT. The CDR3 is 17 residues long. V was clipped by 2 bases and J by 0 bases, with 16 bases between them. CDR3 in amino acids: CASSEYGGSGTNYGYTF. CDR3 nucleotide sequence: TGTGCCAGCAGTGAATACGGGGGATCCGGAACTAACTATGGCTACACCTTC.

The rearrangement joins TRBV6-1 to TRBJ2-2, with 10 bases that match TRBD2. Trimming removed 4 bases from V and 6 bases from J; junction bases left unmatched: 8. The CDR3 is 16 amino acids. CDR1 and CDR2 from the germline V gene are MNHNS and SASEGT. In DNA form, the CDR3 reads TGTGCCAGCAGTGTAGAAAAGCGGGGGGGCCCCGGGGAGCTGTTTTTT. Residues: CASSVEKRGGPGELFF.

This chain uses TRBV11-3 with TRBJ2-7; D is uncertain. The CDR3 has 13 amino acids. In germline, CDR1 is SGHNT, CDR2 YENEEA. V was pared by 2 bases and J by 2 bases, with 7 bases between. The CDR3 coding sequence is TGTGCCAGCAGCTTAAGCCAAGCCTACGAGCAGTACTTC. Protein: CASSLSQAYEQYF.

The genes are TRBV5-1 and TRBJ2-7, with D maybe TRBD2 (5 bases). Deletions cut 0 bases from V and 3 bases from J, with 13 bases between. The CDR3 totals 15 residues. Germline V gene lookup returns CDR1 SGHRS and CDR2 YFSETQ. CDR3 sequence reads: CASSLATGSNYEQYF. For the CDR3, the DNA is TGCGCCAGCAGCTTGGCCACGGGGTCTAACTACGAGCAGTACTTC.

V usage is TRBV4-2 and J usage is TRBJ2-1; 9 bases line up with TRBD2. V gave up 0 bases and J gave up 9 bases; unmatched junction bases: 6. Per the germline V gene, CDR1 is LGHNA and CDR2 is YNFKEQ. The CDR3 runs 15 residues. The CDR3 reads CASSQEGTSLGEQFF. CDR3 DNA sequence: TGTGCCAGCAGCCAAGAAGGGACTAGCCTCGGTGAGCAGTTCTTC.